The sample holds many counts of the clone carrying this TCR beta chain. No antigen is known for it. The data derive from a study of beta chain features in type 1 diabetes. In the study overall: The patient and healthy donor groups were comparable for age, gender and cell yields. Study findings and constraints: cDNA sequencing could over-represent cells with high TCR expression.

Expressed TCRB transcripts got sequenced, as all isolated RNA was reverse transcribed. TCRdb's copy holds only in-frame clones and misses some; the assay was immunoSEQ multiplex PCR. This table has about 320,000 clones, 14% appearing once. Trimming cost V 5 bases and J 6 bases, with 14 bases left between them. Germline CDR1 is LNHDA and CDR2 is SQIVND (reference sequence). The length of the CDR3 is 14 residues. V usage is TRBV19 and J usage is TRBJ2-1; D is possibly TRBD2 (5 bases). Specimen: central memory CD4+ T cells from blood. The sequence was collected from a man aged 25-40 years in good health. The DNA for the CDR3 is TGTGCCAGTAGTTCTTTCGGGATAATCAATGAGCAGTTCTTC. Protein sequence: CASSSFGIINEQFF.